The clone carrying this T cell receptor delta chain has more than one count but fewer than ten. This sample is part of a study of gamma-delta chains in newborns, infants, children. TCRdb processed the reads again with the CATT caller. The table lists more than 9,000 delta-chain clones, about 9.4% of them singletons. Germline assignment: CDR1 GEAIGNYY and CDR2 EKD. The CDR3 is made up of 13 amino acids. V was trimmed by 7 bases and J by 0 bases, leaving 3 bases between them. Sequenced material: blood. J is TRDJ3 and V is TRDV2; no firm D call. This clonotype was obtained from a child who was a newborn, infant or young child, either healthy, febrile or measles-vaccinated (not recorded which). CDR3 sequence: CAWGSWDTRQMFF. For the CDR3, the DNA is TGTGCCTGGGGCTCCTGGGACACCCGACAGATGTTTTTC.